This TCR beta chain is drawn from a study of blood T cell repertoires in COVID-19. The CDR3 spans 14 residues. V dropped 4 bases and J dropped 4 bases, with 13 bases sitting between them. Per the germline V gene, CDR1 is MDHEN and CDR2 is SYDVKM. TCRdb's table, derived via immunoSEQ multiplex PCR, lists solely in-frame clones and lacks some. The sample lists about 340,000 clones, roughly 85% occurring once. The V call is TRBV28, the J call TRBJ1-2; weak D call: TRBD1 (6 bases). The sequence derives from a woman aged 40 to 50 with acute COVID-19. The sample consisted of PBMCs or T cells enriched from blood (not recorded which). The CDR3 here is CASSSGSTGYGYTF. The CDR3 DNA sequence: TGTGCCAGCAGTTCTGGCTCGACAGGCTATGGCTACACCTTC.